The 17 T cell receptor beta chains below come from one sample, sequenced in a study of blood T cell repertoires in COVID-19. Sequencing was performed with immunoSEQ multiplex PCR; in TCRdb, only in-frame clones are kept and a portion is missing. Of some 520,000 clones detected, 85% to 90% appear once; the ten largest clones hold about 0.91%. Sequenced: peripheral blood. These receptors came from a man younger than 35 with COVID-19, enrolled during active disease.

This clone occurred many times. The chain has TRBV27 and TRBJ2-1; 7 bases line up with TRBD2. The germline V gene has CDR1 MNHEY and CDR2 SMNVEV (reference sequence). The CDR3 is 16 residues long. The trim removed 7 bases at V and 0 bases at J, leaving 9 bases unmatched. The CDR3 nucleotides read TGTGCCAGCATACCGCTAGCGGCCAGCTCCTACAATGAGCAGTTCTTC. Residues: CASIPLAASSYNEQFF.

This chain uses TRBV13 with TRBJ2-2; 9 bases match TRBD2. The V and J ends lost 5 bases and 6 bases, in that order; junction bases with no gene match: 13. CDR3 size: 17 residues. Germline lookup yields CDR1 PRHDT and CDR2 FYEKMQ (reference sequence). This CDR3 reads CASSRLWGSGGAGELFF. CDR3 DNA: TGTGCCAGCAGCCGACTGTGGGGTAGCGGGGGTGCCGGGGAGCTGTTTTTT.

This clone was picked up a small number of times. The chain uses TRBV19 and TRBJ1-3; 8 positions match TRBD1. Trimming took 3 bases from V and 2 from J; bases not matched to a gene: 6. Germline CDR1 is LNHDA and CDR2 is SQIVND (reference sequence). The CDR3 loop spans 16 amino acids. The CDR3 reads CASSIFGQGPGNTIYF. CDR3 DNA: TGTGCCAGTAGTATCTTTGGACAGGGACCTGGAAACACCATATATTTT.

The CDR3 is CASSFKGEPNEQFF. In DNA, the CDR3 is TGCGCCAGCAGCTTTAAGGGGGAGCCCAATGAGCAGTTCTTC. The chain couples TRBV5-1 to TRBJ2-1, with D tentatively TRBD1 (6 bases). Between the trimmed V and J ends, which lost 2 bases and 6 bases, there was a span of 12 bases. This CDR3 is 14 amino acids long. Germline V gene data show CDR1 as SGHRS and CDR2 as YFSETQ.

This clone was counted between two and nine times. The chain employs TRBV6-1 and TRBJ1-1, with a weak D call TRBD1 (5 bases). Germline V gene sequence: CDR1 MNHNS, CDR2 SASEGT. There are 14 residues in the CDR3. V was pared by 1 base and J by 5 bases, with 11 bases between. CDR3 amino acids: CASSEEAGRTEAFF. The CDR3 DNA reads as TGTGCCAGCAGTGAAGAGGCAGGGAGGACTGAAGCTTTCTTT.

The rearrangement links TRBV18 to TRBJ2-5, with D possibly matching TRBD2 (5 bases). The CDR3 consists of 17 residues. The V end was cut by 5 bases, the J end by 5 bases, with 24 bases between. From germline, CDR1 is KGHSH and CDR2 LQKENI. CDR3 region: CASSLRPIGAEVETQYF. CDR3 bases: TGTGCCAGCTCATTACGCCCGATCGGAGCGGAGGTGGAGACCCAGTACTTC.

This chain links TRBV5-1 with TRBJ2-1, with 12 nucleotides matching TRBD2. V lost 0 bases to trimming and J lost 4 bases; unmatched junction nucleotides: 8. Germline V gene data show CDR1 as SGHRS and CDR2 as YFSETQ. This CDR3 region has 18 residues. In nucleotides, the CDR3 is TGCGCCAGCAGCTTGGTGCCTAGCGGGGGGGCAAGATACAATGAGCAGTTCTTC. Translation: CASSLVPSGGARYNEQFF.

The rearrangement uses TRBV9 and TRBJ2-3; D remains ambiguous. Trimming took 0 bases from V and 6 from J, leaving 11 bases between them. This CDR3 contains 14 residues. Germline CDR1 and CDR2: SGDLS and YYNGEE. The CDR3 DNA is TGTGCCAGCAGCGTAGGGCCAGGTTGGGATACGCAGTATTTT. This codes for CASSVGPGWDTQYF.

This clone showed up just once. The rearrangement links TRBV19 to TRBJ1-1; D is perhaps TRBD1 (6 bases). The V and J ends lost 5 bases and 3 bases respectively, with 13 bases between them. Germline CDR1 and CDR2: LNHDA and SQIVND (reference sequence). The CDR3 has 14 amino acids. CDR3 residues: CASSFRGGDTEAFF. The DNA of the CDR3 is TGTGCCAGTAGTTTCAGGGGAGGGGACACTGAAGCTTTCTTT.

This chain connects TRBV19 to TRBJ1-1, with unresolved D. This CDR3 has 14 amino acids. The V end was cut by 7 bases, the J end by 2 bases, with 14 bases between. Germline CDR1 and CDR2: LNHDA and SQIVND (reference sequence). The CDR3 DNA follows: TGTGCCAGTAAAGAAGATCAGGTTAACACTGAAGCTTTCTTT. Its protein is CASKEDQVNTEAFF.

The rearrangement joins TRBV6-1 to TRBJ2-1, with 9 nucleotides matching TRBD2. CDR1 and CDR2 from the germline V gene are MNHNS and SASEGT. CDR3 length: 16 amino acids. V lost 2 bases, J lost 6 bases, and 8 bases stayed unmatched. Written as DNA, the CDR3 is TGTGCCAGCAGTGAATTCCGTAGCGGGGGATTCAATGAGCAGTTCTTC. Translation gives CASSEFRSGGFNEQFF.

DNA of the CDR3: TGTGCCAGTAGTATACCAGGGGGGAACACCATATATTTT. It codes for CASSIPGGNTIYF. V gene TRBV19 combines with J gene TRBJ1-3; 7 bases line up with TRBD1. The V gene end was trimmed by 2 bases and the J gene end by 7 bases; junction bases not matched to a gene: 2. This CDR3 comprises 13 residues. Looked up from germline, CDR1 is LNHDA and CDR2 is SQIVND (reference sequence).

The CDR3 DNA reads TGTGCCAGCAGTCTGTCGGTGACTAATGAAAAACTGTTTTTT. Residues: CASSLSVTNEKLFF. The chain employs TRBV11-2 and TRBJ1-4, with unresolved D. The CDR3 has 14 residues. Deletions cut 6 bases from V and 2 bases from J, with 10 bases between. From germline, CDR1 is SGHAT and CDR2 FQNNGV.

As regards this clone: At the DNA level, this CDR3 is encoded by other sequences in the same sample as well. This chain joins TRBV6-5 and TRBJ1-1, with 8 bases matching TRBD1. Germline V lookup: CDR1 MNHEY, CDR2 SVGAGI. V shed 10 bases, J shed 4 bases, and the junction held 8 bases outside the gene matches. The CDR3 contains 13 residues. The CDR3, as DNA: TGTGCCACTGGACAGGGTGGGTCCACTGAAGCTTTCTTT. Its translation: CATGQGGSTEAFF.

This rearrangement joins TRBV6-5 to TRBJ1-6; possibly TRBD1 for D (5 bases). CDR3 length: 16 residues. CDR1 and CDR2 from the germline V gene are MNHEY and SVGAGI. The V gene lost 0 bases and the J gene lost 10 bases, with 16 bases spanning the gap. In DNA, the CDR3 is TGTGCCAGCAGTTACTCAAATAGGGGTGGGGAATCACCCCTCCACTTT. This sequence encodes CASSYSNRGGESPLHF.

This clone was detected once. The junction differs from germline at one of its ends, possibly a read error. The rearrangement joins TRBV7-6 to TRBJ2-5; D gene uncertain. Germline V gene data show CDR1 as SGHVS and CDR2 as FNYEAQ. The CDR3 sequence is 15 residues long. In nucleotides, the CDR3 is TGTGCCAGTAGCTTAGATGCTAGACTCCAAGAGACCCAGTACTTC. Its translation is CASSLDARLQETQYF.

This chain uses TRBV29-1 with TRBJ2-1; D unresolved. The CDR3 spans 11 residues. V was trimmed by 7 bases and J by 10 bases, leaving 14 bases between them. Germline V gene data show CDR1 as SQVTM and CDR2 as ANQGSEA. The DNA of the CDR3 is TGCAGCGCTCCTGGGCCTGGGGAGCAGTTCTTC. The encoded protein is CSAPGPGEQFF.